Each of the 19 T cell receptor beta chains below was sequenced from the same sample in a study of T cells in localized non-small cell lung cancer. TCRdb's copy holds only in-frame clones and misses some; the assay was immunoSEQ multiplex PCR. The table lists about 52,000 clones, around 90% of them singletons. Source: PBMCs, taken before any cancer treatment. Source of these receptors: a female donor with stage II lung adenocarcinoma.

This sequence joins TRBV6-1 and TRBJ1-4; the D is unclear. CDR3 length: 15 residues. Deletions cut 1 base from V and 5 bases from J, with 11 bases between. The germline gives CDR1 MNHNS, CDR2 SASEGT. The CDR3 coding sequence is TGTGCCAGCAGTGAAGTGGGAGTGGGGAATGAAAAACTGTTTTTT. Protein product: CASSEVGVGNEKLFF.

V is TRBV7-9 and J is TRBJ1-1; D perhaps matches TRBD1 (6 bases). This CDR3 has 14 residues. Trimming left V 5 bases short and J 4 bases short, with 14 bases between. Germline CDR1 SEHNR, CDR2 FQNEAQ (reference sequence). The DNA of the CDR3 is TGTGCCAGCAGCCCCATCGGGGGCGGCACTGAAGCTTTCTTT. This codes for CASSPIGGGTEAFF.

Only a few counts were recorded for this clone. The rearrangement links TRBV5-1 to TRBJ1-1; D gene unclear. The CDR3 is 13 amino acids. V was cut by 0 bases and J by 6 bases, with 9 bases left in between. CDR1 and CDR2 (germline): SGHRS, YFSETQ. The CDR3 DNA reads TGCGCCAGCAGCTTGGTCCCGAGGGCTGAAGCTTTCTTT. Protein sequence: CASSLVPRAEAFF.

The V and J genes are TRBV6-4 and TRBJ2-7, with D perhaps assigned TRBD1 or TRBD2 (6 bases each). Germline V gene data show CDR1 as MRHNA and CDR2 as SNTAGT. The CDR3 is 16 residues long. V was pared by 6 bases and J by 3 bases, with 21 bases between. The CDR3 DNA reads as TGTGCCAGCAGCATAGAGAGGGGGGAGGTTAGCTACGAGCAGTACTTC. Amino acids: CASSIERGEVSYEQYF.

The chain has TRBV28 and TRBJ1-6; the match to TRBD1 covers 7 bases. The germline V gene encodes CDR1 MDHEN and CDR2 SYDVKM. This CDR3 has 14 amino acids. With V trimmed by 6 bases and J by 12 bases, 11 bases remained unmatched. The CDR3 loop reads CASSLPGQWLPLHF. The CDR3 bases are TGTGCCAGCAGCCTCCCGGGACAGTGGTTACCCCTCCACTTT.

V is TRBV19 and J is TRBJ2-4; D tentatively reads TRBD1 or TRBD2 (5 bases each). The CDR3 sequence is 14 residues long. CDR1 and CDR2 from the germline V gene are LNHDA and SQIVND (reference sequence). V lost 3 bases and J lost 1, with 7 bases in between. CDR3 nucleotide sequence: TGTGCCAGTAGTATGGGGGTTGCCAAAAACATTCAGTACTTC. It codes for CASSMGVAKNIQYF.

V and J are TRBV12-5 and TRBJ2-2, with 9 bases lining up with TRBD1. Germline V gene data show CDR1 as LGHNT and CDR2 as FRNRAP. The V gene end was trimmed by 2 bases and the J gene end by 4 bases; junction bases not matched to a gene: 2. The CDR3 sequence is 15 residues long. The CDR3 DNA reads TGTGCTAGTGGTTTGATGACAGGGGGCACCGGGGAGCTGTTTTTT. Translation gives CASGLMTGGTGELFF.

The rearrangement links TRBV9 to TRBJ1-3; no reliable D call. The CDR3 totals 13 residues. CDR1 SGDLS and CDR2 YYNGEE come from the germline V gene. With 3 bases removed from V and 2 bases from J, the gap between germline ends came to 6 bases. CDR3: CASSGLAGNTIYF. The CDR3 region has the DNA TGTGCCAGCAGCGGACTCGCTGGAAACACCATATATTTT. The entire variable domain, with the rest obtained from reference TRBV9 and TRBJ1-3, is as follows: DSGVTQTPKHLITATGQRVTLRCSPRSGDLSVYWYQQSLDQGLQFLIQYYNGEERAKGNILERFSAQQFPDLHSELNLSSLELGDSALYFCASSGLAGNTIYFGEGSWLTVV.

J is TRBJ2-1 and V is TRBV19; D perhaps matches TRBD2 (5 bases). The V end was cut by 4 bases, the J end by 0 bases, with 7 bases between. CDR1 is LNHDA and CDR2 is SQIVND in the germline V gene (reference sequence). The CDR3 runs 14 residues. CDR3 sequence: CASSTGSSYNEQFF. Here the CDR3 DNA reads TGTGCCAGTAGTACGGGGTCCTCCTACAATGAGCAGTTCTTC. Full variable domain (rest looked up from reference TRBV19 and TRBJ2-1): DGGITQSPKYLFRKEGQNVTLSCEQNLNHDAMYWYRQDPGQGLRLIYYSQIVNDFQKGDIAEGYSVSREKKESFPLTVTSAQKNPTAFYLCASSTGSSYNEQFFGPGTRLTVL.

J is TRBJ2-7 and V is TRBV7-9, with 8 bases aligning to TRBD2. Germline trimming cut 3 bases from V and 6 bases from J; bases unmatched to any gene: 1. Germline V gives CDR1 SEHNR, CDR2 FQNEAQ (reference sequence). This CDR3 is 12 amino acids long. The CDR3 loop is CASSFSGAEQYF. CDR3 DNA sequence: TGTGCCAGCAGCTTTAGCGGGGCCGAGCAGTACTTC.

The DNA for the CDR3 is TGTGCCAGCAGTGGGACAGTTCAATGGGAGCTGTTTTTT. Translating it yields CASSGTVQWELFF. The chain couples TRBV6-1 to TRBJ2-2, with D possibly TRBD1 on 6 matching bases. V lost 4 bases to trimming and J lost 9 bases, with 12 bases between them. This CDR3 is built from 13 residues. Germline V gives CDR1 MNHNS, CDR2 SASEGT.

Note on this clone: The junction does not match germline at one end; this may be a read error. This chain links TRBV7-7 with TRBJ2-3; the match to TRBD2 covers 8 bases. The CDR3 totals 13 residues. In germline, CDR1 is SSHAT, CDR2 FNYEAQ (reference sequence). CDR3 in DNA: TGTGCTAGCAGCTCGGGGGGGCTGGATACGCAGTATTTT. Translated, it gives CASSSGGLDTQYF. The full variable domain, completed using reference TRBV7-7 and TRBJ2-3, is GAGVSQSPRYKVTKRGQDVTLRCDPISSHATLYWYQQALGQGPEFLTYFNYEAQPDKSGLPSDRFSAERPEGSISTLTIQRTEQRDSAMYRCASSSGGLDTQYFGPGTRLTVL.

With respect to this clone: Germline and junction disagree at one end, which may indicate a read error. The CDR3 region has the DNA TGTGCTAGCAGCTTAGACTTAGGAGAGACGCAGTATTTT. Its translation: CASSLDLGETQYF. The chain couples TRBV7-7 to TRBJ2-3; no firm D call. The length of the CDR3 is 13 residues. Germline V gene sequence: CDR1 SSHAT, CDR2 FNYEAQ (reference sequence).

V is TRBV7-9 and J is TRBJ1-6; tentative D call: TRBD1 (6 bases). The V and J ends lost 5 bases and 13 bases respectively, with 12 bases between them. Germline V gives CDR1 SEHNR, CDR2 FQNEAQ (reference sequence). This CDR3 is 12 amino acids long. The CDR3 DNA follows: TGTGCCAGCAGCCCTCCAGGGGAGCCCCTCCACTTT. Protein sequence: CASSPPGEPLHF.

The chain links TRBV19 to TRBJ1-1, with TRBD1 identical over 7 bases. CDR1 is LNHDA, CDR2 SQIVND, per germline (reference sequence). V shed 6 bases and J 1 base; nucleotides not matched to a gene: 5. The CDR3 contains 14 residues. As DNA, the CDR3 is TGTGCCAGTAGGACGGACAGGCGGAACACTGAAGCTTTCTTT. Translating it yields CASRTDRRNTEAFF.

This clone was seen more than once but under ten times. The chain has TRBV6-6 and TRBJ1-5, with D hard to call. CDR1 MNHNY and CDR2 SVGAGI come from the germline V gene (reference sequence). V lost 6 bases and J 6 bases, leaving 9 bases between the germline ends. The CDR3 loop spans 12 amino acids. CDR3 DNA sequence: TGTGCCAGCAGCGTGCAATTTCAGCCCCAGCATTTT. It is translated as CASSVQFQPQHF.

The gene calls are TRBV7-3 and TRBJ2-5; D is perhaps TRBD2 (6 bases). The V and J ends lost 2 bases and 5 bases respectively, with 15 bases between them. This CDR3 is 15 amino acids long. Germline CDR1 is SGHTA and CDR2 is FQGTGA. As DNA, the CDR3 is TGTGCCAGCAGCTTATTGGGGGAGGAGACGGAGACCCAGTACTTC. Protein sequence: CASSLLGEETETQYF.

The CDR3 protein is CASCGGPGVPYEQYF. The CDR3 bases are TGTGCCAGCTGCGGCGGTCCAGGGGTCCCCTACGAGCAGTACTTC. The V gene is TRBV6-5, the J gene TRBJ2-7; TRBD1 might be the D (6 bases). The CDR3 is made up of 15 amino acids. CDR1 is MNHEY and CDR2 is SVGAGI in the germline V gene. V was pared by 8 bases and J by 2 bases, with 19 bases between.

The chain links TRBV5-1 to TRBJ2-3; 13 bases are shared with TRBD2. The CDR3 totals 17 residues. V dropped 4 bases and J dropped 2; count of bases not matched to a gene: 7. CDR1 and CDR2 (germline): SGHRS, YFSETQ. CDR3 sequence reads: CASSPRLAGGNTDTQYF. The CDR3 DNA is TGCGCCAGCAGCCCGAGACTAGCGGGGGGAAACACAGATACGCAGTATTTT.